Presented here are 14 T cell receptor beta chains from one specimen sequenced in a study of control samples from healthy donors and cancer patients (dated by TCRdb to about 2020). Libraries came from the immunoSEQ multiplex PCR assay. TCRdb limited this immuneACCESS table to in-frame rearrangements with V and J called. A share of clones is missing; checked studies link under half to unresolved V genes, and the rest is unexplained. The sample has about 98,000 clones on record, about four fifths of them singletons. About 2% of the sample rests with the top ten. Specimen: blood. These TCRs come from a man in his 60s in good health.

The CDR3 here is CASSPQGLSNQPQHF. CDR3 sequence (DNA): TGTGCCAGCAGCCCTCAGGGGTTAAGCAATCAGCCCCAGCATTTT. The chain uses TRBV5-5 and TRBJ1-5; perhaps TRBD1 as D (6 bases). Trimming took off 4 bases at V and 1 base at J, with 12 bases between the two ends. Germline V CDR1 and CDR2: SGHKS, YYEKEE (reference sequence). This CDR3 is built from 15 residues.

V and J are TRBV6-5 and TRBJ2-2; possibly TRBD2 for D (5 bases). Trimming stripped 6 bases from V and 2 bases from J, with 10 bases between. The CDR3 covers 14 residues. Per the germline V gene, CDR1 is MNHEY and CDR2 is SVGAGI. Here the CDR3 reads CASRGVVNTGELFF. Written as DNA, the CDR3 is TGTGCCAGCAGGGGAGTCGTTAACACCGGGGAGCTGTTTTTT.

The V call is TRBV3-1 (or the pseudogene TRBV3-2), the J call TRBJ2-7; no clear D gene. Germline V gene sequence: CDR1 LGHDT, CDR2 YNNKEL (reference sequence). V was shortened by 1 base and J by 10 bases, with 11 bases between the two germline ends. CDR3 length equals 12 residues. The DNA of the CDR3 is TGTGCCAGCAGCCAAGTTAACGGCCACCAGTACTTC. Translated, it gives CASSQVNGHQYF.

The chain has TRBV19 and TRBJ1-1; perhaps TRBD1 as D (5 bases). The V gene's germline CDR1 is LNHDA and CDR2 SQIVND (reference sequence). V lost 1 base and J 5 bases, leaving 17 bases between the germline ends. There are 16 residues in the CDR3. CDR3 protein: CASSIGAGITRTEAFF. CDR3 coding DNA: TGTGCCAGTAGTATAGGGGCAGGGATAACAAGGACTGAAGCTTTCTTT.

The V and J genes are TRBV6-2 or TRBV6-3 and TRBJ1-1; weak D call: TRBD1 (6 bases). Trimming removed 6 bases from V and 3 bases from J, with 14 bases in between. Per germline, CDR1 MNHEY and CDR2 SVGEGT. CDR3 length equals 14 residues. CDR3 sequence reads: CASSSGAGDTEAFF. The CDR3 DNA sequence: TGTGCCAGCAGCTCAGGGGCGGGCGACACTGAAGCTTTCTTT.

The chain combines TRBV2 with TRBJ2-1; 11 positions match TRBD2. The germline V gene encodes CDR1 SNHLY and CDR2 FYNNEI. The ends lost 6 bases at V and 12 bases at J; junction bases unmatched: 10. The CDR3 length is 14 residues. CDR3 coding DNA: TGTGCCAGCAGGAAACTAGCGGGGGCGCCTGGGCAGTTCTTC. Translating it yields CASRKLAGAPGQFF.

Note on this clone: Other nucleotide sequences from this sample produce the same CDR3. The gene calls are TRBV12-5 and TRBJ2-3; the D is unclear. Germline lookup yields CDR1 LGHNT and CDR2 FRNRAP. V lost 1 base, J lost 1 base, and 3 bases lay in between. The CDR3 has 13 residues. CDR3: CASGLAGTDTQYF. For the CDR3, the DNA is TGTGCTAGTGGTTTGGCCGGCACAGATACGCAGTATTTT. The full variable domain, rest sourced from reference TRBV12-5 and TRBJ2-3, is DARVTQTPRHKVTEMGQEVTMRCQPILGHNTVFWYRQTMMQGLELLAYFRNRAPLDDSGMPKDRFSAEMPDATLATLKIQPSEPRDSAVYFCASGLAGTDTQYFGPGTRLTVL.

The CDR3 is CASSLGGSYEQYF. Here the CDR3 DNA reads TGTGCCAGCAGCTTAGGTGGGTCCTACGAGCAGTACTTC. This chain joins TRBV28 and TRBJ2-7, with unresolved D. V dropped 6 bases and J dropped 1 base, with 10 bases sitting between them. The germline V gene has CDR1 MDHEN and CDR2 SYDVKM. The CDR3 covers 13 residues. Supplemented by reference TRBV28 and TRBJ2-7, the full variable domain reads DVKVTQSSRYLVKRTGEKVFLECVQDMDHENMFWYRQDPGLGLRLIYFSYDVKMKEKGDIPEGYSVSREKKERFSLILESASTNQTSMYLCASSLGGSYEQYFGPGTRLTVT.

J is TRBJ2-6 and V is TRBV4-1; tentatively, D is TRBD2 (6 bases). CDR1 and CDR2 from the germline V gene are MGHRA and YSYEKL. Trimming left V 2 bases short and J 0 bases short, with 17 bases between. This CDR3 comprises 19 residues. The CDR3 sequence is CASSQSFRDSGSGANVLTF. The CDR3 coding sequence is TGCGCCAGCAGCCAATCGTTCAGGGACTCCGGCTCTGGGGCCAACGTCCTGACTTTC.

This chain connects TRBV6-5 to TRBJ1-4; 8 bases line up with TRBD1. Germline V gives CDR1 MNHEY, CDR2 SVGAGI. J gave up 4 bases and V 0 bases, and 1 base lay outside the gene matches. The CDR3 contains 15 residues. CDR3 in DNA: TGTGCCAGCAGTTACTCGACAGGGGTTAATGAAAAACTGTTTTTT. Protein sequence: CASSYSTGVNEKLFF.

CDR3 DNA sequence: TGTGCCAGCAGTTCATTCAGGAGCTACGAGCAGTACTTC. It specifies CASSSFRSYEQYF. This chain links TRBV27 with TRBJ2-7; D gene unclear. V dropped 4 bases and J dropped 3 bases, with 10 bases sitting between them. Germline V gene sequence: CDR1 MNHEY, CDR2 SMNVEV (reference sequence). The CDR3 extends over 13 amino acids.

J is TRBJ1-1 and V is TRBV5-1; 7 bases match TRBD1. V shed 5 bases, J shed 1 base, and the junction held 8 bases outside the gene matches. The CDR3 runs 15 residues. Per germline, CDR1 SGHRS and CDR2 YFSETQ. The CDR3 region is CASSSQGGANTEAFF. The CDR3 DNA reads TGCGCCAGCAGTTCGCAAGGGGGCGCGAACACTGAAGCTTTCTTT.

This clone has just one count. This chain links TRBV9 with TRBJ2-7; 9 bases align to TRBD2. In germline, CDR1 is SGDLS, CDR2 YYNGEE. The CDR3 totals 14 residues. Germline trimming cut 3 bases from V and 0 bases from J; bases unmatched to any gene: 1. CDR3 sequence: CASSASGVSYEQYF. CDR3 bases: TGTGCCAGCAGCGCTAGCGGGGTCTCCTACGAGCAGTACTTC.

The V call is TRBV14, the J call TRBJ1-3, with no clear D. Germline values: CDR1 SGHDN, CDR2 FVKESK. This CDR3 has 12 residues. Trimming took 1 base from V and 7 from J, leaving 5 bases between them. In nucleotides, the CDR3 is TGTGCCAGCAGCCAAGTTCGTAACACCATATATTTT. Translating gives CASSQVRNTIYF.